This TCR beta chain was identified during a study of control samples from healthy donors and cancer patients (dated by TCRdb to 2018 to 2021). To prepare the library, the immunoSEQ multiplex PCR assay was applied. TCRdb re-hosts the immuneACCESS table, in-frame sequences only. Its copies lack some clones; in the studies checked, an unresolved V gene accounts for under half of them, and the cause for the rest is not known. Here the sample has about 83,000 clones; roughly nine tenths occur a single time. 15% to 19% of the sample goes to the ten largest clones. Note on this clone: This receptor's antigen is unknown. Base qualities were left out, and no much larger clone turns up one base away.

The CDR3 runs 16 residues from the cysteine to the phenylalanine. Left in the record is the CDR3 DNA by itself, 48 bases read in frame from the first base. CDR1 and CDR2 are read off the germline V gene as LGHNA and YNFKEQ. V is trimmed back by 4 bases and J by 3 bases, and the junction contains 9 bases that no gene match accounts for. Recombination connected TRBV4-2 to TRBJ1-2; 9 middle bases align to TRBD1. The receptor was isolated from a man aged 30 to 39 in good health. Specimen: blood. The bases are TGTGCCAGCAGCCTTGTCCCGGGACAGGGTTACTATGGCTACACCTTC. It translates as CASSLVPGQGYYGYTF.